A single sample gave rise to the 13 T cell receptor beta chains below, sequenced in a study of control samples from healthy donors and cancer patients. TCRdb's table, derived via immunoSEQ multiplex PCR, lists solely in-frame clones and lacks some. Of about 140,000 clones listed, more than 85% were seen once; the top ten hold roughly 10%. Sequencing was performed on blood. These receptors all come from a woman between 25 and 40 years old in good health.

The V gene is TRBV5-1, the J gene TRBJ1-2; D is possibly TRBD1 (5 bases). Germline V gene data show CDR1 as SGHRS and CDR2 as YFSETQ. V lost 2 bases, J lost 4 bases, and 12 bases lay in between. This CDR3 is built from 14 residues. In DNA, the CDR3 is TGCGCCAGCAGCTTCCAGACAGCGACCTATGGCTACACCTTC. The encoded protein is CASSFQTATYGYTF. The whole variable domain, filled in from reference TRBV5-1 and TRBJ1-2, reads KAGVTQTPRYLIKTRGQQVTLSCSPISGHRSVSWYQQTPGQGLQFLFEYFSETQRNKGNFPGRFSGRQFSNSRSEMNVSTLELGDSALYLCASSFQTATYGYTFGSGTRLTVV.

The CDR3 loop is CARSSSWTGGKLFF. In DNA form, the CDR3 reads TGTGCCAGAAGCTCATCCTGGACAGGGGGAAAACTGTTTTTT. The J gene is TRBJ1-4, the V gene TRBV5-3, with 10 bases fitting TRBD1. TRBV5-3 is assigned to the ORF class and has an uncertain function. The V gene end was trimmed by 3 bases and the J gene end by 10 bases; junction bases not matched to a gene: 6. The CDR3 loop spans 14 amino acids.

This chain joins TRBV11-2 and TRBJ1-2; possible D gene TRBD1, 5 bases. This CDR3 has 14 residues. Germline CDR1 SGHAT, CDR2 FQNNGV. Trimming left V 0 bases short and J 5 bases short, with 10 bases between. CDR3 amino acids: CASSLEGDYYGYTF. The CDR3 DNA is TGTGCCAGCAGCTTAGAGGGGGATTATTATGGCTACACCTTC. The complete variable domain, with remaining parts taken from reference TRBV11-2 and TRBJ1-2, reads EAGVAQSPRYKIIEKRQSVAFWCNPISGHATLYWYQQILGQGPKLLIQFQNNGVVDDSQLPKDRFSAERLKGVDSTLKIQPAKLEDSAVYLCASSLEGDYYGYTFGSGTRLTVV.

This clone appeared once. CDR3 region: CASSRDRERGNTIYF. In DNA form, the CDR3 reads TGTGCCAGCAGCCGGGACAGGGAAAGGGGAAACACCATATATTTT. J is TRBJ1-3 and V is TRBV11-2, with TRBD1 identical over 9 bases. V gave up 5 bases and J gave up 4 bases; unmatched junction bases: 6. This CDR3 contains 15 residues. Per the germline V gene, CDR1 is SGHAT and CDR2 is FQNNGV. Supplemented by reference TRBV11-2 and TRBJ1-3, the full variable domain reads EAGVAQSPRYKIIEKRQSVAFWCNPISGHATLYWYQQILGQGPKLLIQFQNNGVVDDSQLPKDRFSAERLKGVDSTLKIQPAKLEDSAVYLCASSRDRERGNTIYFGEGSWLTVV.

The rearrangement joins TRBV30 to TRBJ1-6; the D is unclear. This CDR3 region has 12 residues. Per germline, CDR1 GTSNPN and CDR2 SVGIG (reference sequence). V was pared by 3 bases and J by 10 bases, with 10 bases between. CDR3 nucleotides: TGTGCCTGGAGGGATTCGGGGTCACCCCTCCACTTT. This codes for CAWRDSGSPLHF.

The chain carries TRBV14 and TRBJ1-2, with TRBD1 matching over 9 bases. CDR1 is SGHDN and CDR2 is FVKESK in the germline V gene. V trimming: 1 base; J trimming: 2 bases; junction bases outside the gene matches: 8. This CDR3 region has 17 residues. CDR3 in amino acids: CASSQAARGQGNYGYTF. CDR3 sequence (DNA): TGTGCCAGCAGCCAAGCCGCTAGGGGACAGGGCAACTATGGCTACACCTTC.

The chain links TRBV19 to TRBJ2-5; 11 bases agree with TRBD2. The CDR3 totals 14 residues. Germline loops: CDR1 LNHDA, CDR2 SQIVND (reference sequence). V gave up 6 bases and J gave up 10 bases; unmatched junction bases: 10. The CDR3 here is CASRTQTSGTHQYF. Here the CDR3 DNA reads TGTGCCAGTAGGACACAGACTAGCGGGACTCACCAGTACTTC.

This clone was detected a few times. The J gene is TRBJ1-6, the V gene TRBV30; D gene uncertain. The CDR3 is 16 amino acids. Per the germline V gene, CDR1 is GTSNPN and CDR2 is SVGIG (reference sequence). The V gene lost 0 bases and the J gene lost 5 bases, with 14 bases spanning the gap. CDR3 DNA: TGTGCCTGGAGTGTCGGTGGGGTTACGGATAATTCACCCCTCCACTTT. It codes for CAWSVGGVTDNSPLHF.

The rearrangement joins TRBV3-1 (or the pseudogene TRBV3-2) to TRBJ2-5; 7 bases are a match to TRBD2. The CDR3 sequence is 19 residues long. V gave up 0 bases and J gave up 2 bases; unmatched junction bases: 15. Per the germline V gene, CDR1 is LGHDT and CDR2 is YNNKEL (reference sequence). The CDR3 is CASSQDFGRSGTRQETQYF. Written as DNA, the CDR3 is TGTGCCAGCAGCCAAGATTTCGGGAGGAGCGGGACTCGACAAGAGACCCAGTACTTC.

The gene calls are TRBV5-1 and TRBJ2-7, with 7 nucleotides matching TRBD2. The germline V gene encodes CDR1 SGHRS and CDR2 YFSETQ. The CDR3 is 13 amino acids. The V segment lost 0 bases and the J segment 6 bases; nucleotides outside the gene matches: 3. CDR3 residues: CASSLAGTTEQYF. The DNA for the CDR3 is TGCGCCAGCAGCTTGGCCGGGACTACCGAGCAGTACTTC. Variable domain in full (rest from reference TRBV5-1 and TRBJ2-7): KAGVTQTPRYLIKTRGQQVTLSCSPISGHRSVSWYQQTPGQGLQFLFEYFSETQRNKGNFPGRFSGRQFSNSRSEMNVSTLELGDSALYLCASSLAGTTEQYFGPGTRLTVT.

The CDR3 loop reads CASSPEDDSFYGYTF. CDR3 sequence (DNA): TGTGCCAGCAGTCCTGAAGACGACAGCTTCTATGGCTACACCTTC. The chain has TRBV6-4 and TRBJ1-2; perhaps TRBD1 as D (5 bases). Trimming cost V 5 bases and J 4 bases, with 17 bases left between them. This CDR3 has 15 amino acids. Per the germline V gene, CDR1 is MRHNA and CDR2 is SNTAGT.

J is TRBJ2-1 and V is TRBV5-1, with 10 bases identical to TRBD1. The CDR3 totals 16 residues. V was pared by 3 bases and J by 5 bases, with 8 bases of the junction left unmatched. Looked up from germline, CDR1 is SGHRS and CDR2 is YFSETQ. CDR3 amino acids: CASSWGPGQGHNEQFF. The CDR3 DNA reads as TGCGCCAGCAGCTGGGGGCCGGGACAGGGGCACAATGAGCAGTTCTTC.

J is TRBJ2-5 and V is TRBV6-5, with D possibly TRBD1 on 6 matching bases. CDR1 is MNHEY and CDR2 is SVGAGI in the germline V gene. V was trimmed by 2 bases and J by 5 bases, leaving 18 bases between them. This CDR3 contains 16 residues. CDR3 residues: CASSYGLGGGGETQYF. DNA for the CDR3: TGTGCCAGCAGTTACGGCCTTGGGGGCGGCGGTGAGACCCAGTACTTC.